One and the same sample provided the 19 T cell receptor beta chains below, sequenced in a study of blood T cell repertoires in COVID-19 (dated by TCRdb to 2018 to 2020). Preparation of the library involved the immunoSEQ multiplex PCR assay. Imported from immuneACCESS, the table was reduced by TCRdb to in-frame sequences with V and J called. These copies leave out some clones; in studies compared against another copy, an unresolved V gene accounts for under half, and the cause of the remainder is not known. The sample records 150,000 to 200,000 clones, roughly 90% of which are singletons. The ten top clones hold about 0.54% of the sample. The sequenced material came from peripheral blood. These receptors all stem from a man aged 50 to 59 with acute or convalescent COVID-19.

The chain uses TRBV7-8 and TRBJ2-5; no firm D call. Trimming pared 5 bases from V and 4 bases from J, leaving 14 bases between. CDR1 and CDR2 (germline): SGHVS, FQNEAQ. The CDR3 is 14 residues long. The CDR3 here is CASSPDGRGETQYF. CDR3 bases: TGTGCCAGCAGCCCAGACGGCAGAGGAGAGACCCAGTACTTC.

The J gene is TRBJ2-3, the V gene TRBV28; 7 bases are a match to TRBD2. The germline CDR1 and CDR2 sequences are MDHEN and SYDVKM. J gave up 5 bases and V 8 bases, and 7 bases lay outside the gene matches. The CDR3 is made up of 13 amino acids. CDR3 residues: CASGSGMLDTQYF. The CDR3, as DNA: TGTGCCAGCGGAAGCGGGATGCTAGATACGCAGTATTTT.

The chain couples TRBV3-1 (or the pseudogene TRBV3-2) to TRBJ2-2; D might be TRBD2 (6 bases). Germline CDR1 reads LGHDT; CDR2 reads YNNKEL (reference sequence). This CDR3 has 17 residues. The V end was cut by 4 bases, the J end by 2 bases, with 17 bases between. CDR3 sequence (DNA): TGTGCCAGCAGCCCCCACGGGCTAGCGAGTAACACCGGGGAGCTGTTTTTT. Its translation is CASSPHGLASNTGELFF.

The CDR3 protein is CASSLAGGQTYEQYF. CDR3 DNA sequence: TGTGCCAGCAGCCTAGCAGGGGGACAAACCTACGAGCAGTACTTC. The chain links TRBV4-2 to TRBJ2-7, with 7 bases aligning to TRBD1. V shed 4 bases, J shed 2 bases, and the junction held 8 bases outside the gene matches. The CDR3 consists of 15 residues. The germline CDR1 and CDR2 sequences are LGHNA and YNFKEQ.

The rearrangement links TRBV15 to TRBJ2-3, with 9 bases that match TRBD2. Germline lookup yields CDR1 LNHNV and CDR2 YYDKDF (reference sequence). The CDR3 covers 18 residues. Trimming at V came to 0 bases and at J to 0 bases, leaving 7 bases not matched to a gene. The DNA for the CDR3 is TGTGCCACCAGCAGAGATCAGAGCGGGGGGCCGAGCACAGATACGCAGTATTTT. It codes for CATSRDQSGGPSTDTQYF. The full variable domain, rest sourced from reference TRBV15 and TRBJ2-3, is DAMVIQNPRYQVTQFGKPVTLSCSQTLNHNVMYWYQQKSSQAPKLLFHYYDKDFNNEADTPDNFQSRRPNTSFCFLDIRSPGLGDTAMYLCATSRDQSGGPSTDTQYFGPGTRLTVL.

The chain recombines TRBV7-8 with TRBJ1-1, with 9 positions matching TRBD1. J was trimmed by 4 bases and V by 5 bases; bases with no gene match: 14. Germline CDR1 and CDR2: SGHVS and FQNEAQ. This CDR3 comprises 17 residues. CDR3 coding DNA: TGTGCCAGCAGCGAATTTCCGGGACAGGGTTTATCCACTGAAGCTTTCTTT. Translating it yields CASSEFPGQGLSTEAFF.

The CDR3 DNA follows: TGTGCCAGCAGTGGTCCCGGGACAGGTCTAGGACAGCCCCAGCATTTT. Translating it yields CASSGPGTGLGQPQHF. The chain uses TRBV2 and TRBJ1-5; 8 bases align to TRBD1. Germline lookup yields CDR1 SNHLY and CDR2 FYNNEI. The CDR3 extends over 16 amino acids. The junction had 12 bases not matched to a gene; V was cut back by 4 bases and J by 7 bases.

This rearrangement joins TRBV7-9 to TRBJ2-3; 8 nucleotides agree with TRBD1. From germline, CDR1 is SEHNR and CDR2 FQNEAQ (reference sequence). The CDR3 spans 14 residues. The V segment lost 5 bases and the J segment 6 bases; nucleotides outside the gene matches: 7. The CDR3 nucleotides are TGTGCCAGCAGCCGCAGGGGGCTGCGGGATACGCAGTATTTT. Translation: CASSRRGLRDTQYF.

J is TRBJ2-1 and V is TRBV7-2; 9 bases fit TRBD1. The CDR3 contains 17 residues. Per germline, CDR1 SGHTA and CDR2 FQGNSA. With 3 bases clipped from V and 10 bases from J, the junction kept 16 bases outside the gene matches. The CDR3, as DNA: TGTGCCAGCAGCTTCAACGGCTACGGGACAGGGTTTGGGGAGCAGTTCTTC. Protein product: CASSFNGYGTGFGEQFF. The whole variable domain, remainder taken from reference TRBV7-2 and TRBJ2-1, is GAGVSQSPSNKVTEKGKDVELRCDPISGHTALYWYRQSLGQGLEFLIYFQGNSAPDKSGLPSDRFSAERTGGSVSTLTIQRTQQEDSAVYLCASSFNGYGTGFGEQFFGPGTRLTVL.

CDR3 DNA sequence: TGTGCCAGCAGCACACACAGGGTTTTCGATGGCTACACCTTC. It translates to CASSTHRVFDGYTF. The genes are TRBV6-1 and TRBJ1-2, with D maybe TRBD1 (6 bases). Germline CDR1 reads MNHNS; CDR2 reads SASEGT. V lost 6 bases to trimming and J lost 6 bases, with 17 bases between them. The CDR3 covers 14 residues.

This chain's CDR3 is CASSFFGQANIQYF. The CDR3 DNA is TGTGCCAGCAGTTTCTTCGGACAGGCTAACATTCAGTACTTC. This rearrangement joins TRBV28 to TRBJ2-4; 7 nucleotides match TRBD1. The CDR3 extends over 14 amino acids. J was trimmed by 7 bases and V by 3 bases; bases with no gene match: 6. Looked up from germline, CDR1 is MDHEN and CDR2 is SYDVKM.

This clone has only one observation. The genes are TRBV19 and TRBJ1-1; tentatively, D is TRBD1 (5 bases). CDR3 length equals 14 residues. Deletions cut 5 bases from V and 1 base from J, with 11 bases between. CDR1 and CDR2 from the germline V gene are LNHDA and SQIVND (reference sequence). The CDR3 bases are TGTGCCAGTAGTTCCCAGGGAGGGAACACTGAAGCTTTCTTT. This encodes CASSSQGGNTEAFF. Full variable domain (outside the CDR3, taken from reference TRBV19 and TRBJ1-1): DGGITQSPKYLFRKEGQNVTLSCEQNLNHDAMYWYRQDPGQGLRLIYYSQIVNDFQKGDIAEGYSVSREKKESFPLTVTSAQKNPTAFYLCASSSQGGNTEAFFGQGTRLTVV.

The chain carries TRBV4-1 and TRBJ2-5, with 12 bases lining up with TRBD2. V shed 8 bases and J 4 bases; nucleotides not matched to a gene: 5. In germline, CDR1 is MGHRA, CDR2 YSYEKL. This CDR3 is 14 amino acids long. CDR3 sequence: CASGPSGGGETQYF. CDR3 in DNA: TGCGCCAGCGGACCTAGCGGGGGGGGAGAGACCCAGTACTTC.

This clone has more than one count but fewer than ten. The J gene is TRBJ2-2, the V gene TRBV9; D not certain. This CDR3 is built from 13 residues. CDR1 and CDR2 from the germline V gene are SGDLS and YYNGEE. With 1 base removed from V and 5 bases from J, the gap between germline ends came to 6 bases. The CDR3 reads CASSVTLTGELFF. Written as DNA, the CDR3 is TGTGCCAGCAGCGTAACTCTAACCGGGGAGCTGTTTTTT.

The gene calls are TRBV19 and TRBJ2-2, with 10 bases matching TRBD1. Germline lookup yields CDR1 LNHDA and CDR2 SQIVND (reference sequence). Trimming took 5 bases from V and 6 from J; bases not matched to a gene: 9. The CDR3 contains 16 residues. The CDR3 DNA reads TGTGCCAGTAGTCCACGACAGGGGGCTTACGCCGGGGAGCTGTTTTTT. Residues: CASSPRQGAYAGELFF.

The rearrangement joins TRBV27 to TRBJ2-1, with a tentative D call TRBD2 (6 bases). CDR3 length equals 15 residues. V was clipped by 8 bases and J by 0 bases, with 14 bases between them. Germline V lookup: CDR1 MNHEY, CDR2 SMNVEV (reference sequence). The CDR3 region has the DNA TGTGCCAGCTGTTGGAGGGGCCTCTCCTACAATGAGCAGTTCTTC. This codes for CASCWRGLSYNEQFF.

This chain uses TRBV2 with TRBJ1-5; the D is unclear. The CDR3 spans 14 residues. Germline V gene sequence: CDR1 SNHLY, CDR2 FYNNEI. Trimming pared 3 bases from V and 0 bases from J, leaving 6 bases between. The CDR3 nucleotides are TGTGCCAGCAGTGAGTCTAATAGCAATCAGCCCCAGCATTTT. It translates to CASSESNSNQPQHF.

CDR3 region: CASSQKGGLGETQYF. CDR3 nucleotide sequence: TGCGCCAGCAGCCAAAAAGGGGGATTAGGGGAGACCCAGTACTTC. The chain combines TRBV4-1 with TRBJ2-5; D is perhaps TRBD1 (6 bases). Germline loops: CDR1 MGHRA, CDR2 YSYEKL. Trimming took 2 bases from V and 5 from J, leaving 15 bases between them. The CDR3 length is 15 residues.

The rearrangement uses TRBV5-4 and TRBJ1-4, with 7 bases fitting TRBD1. This CDR3 is 17 amino acids long. The ends lost 4 bases at V and 8 bases at J; junction bases unmatched: 17. The V gene's germline CDR1 is SGHNT and CDR2 YYREEE (reference sequence). This CDR3 is CASSRQPGQVAKEKLFF. The CDR3 coding sequence is TGTGCCAGCAGCCGACAGCCTGGACAGGTAGCAAAGGAAAAACTGTTTTTT.